These T cell receptor beta chains were read from a single sample in a study of T cells in Graves' hyperthyroidism and ophthalmopathy. TCRdb re-derived calls from the multiplex PCR reads in MiXCR, one entry per CDR3 protein. This table holds around 300,000 distinct CDR3 sequences, more than 11% found once. Sequencing input: blood. These receptors all stem from a woman aged 25 to 39 with Graves' hyperthyroidism. Each CDR3 is given with its conserved first and last residue. Each record gives: D gene, J gene, clone size, V gene, CDR3 protein, CDR3 DNA. The D gene is left open where the match is weak. The size entry is marked missing in some rows and otherwise reads once, few, many or a size class.

D gene: -; J gene: TRBJ2-7; clone size: -; V gene: TRBV11-2; CDR3 protein: CASSQRLVSEQYF; CDR3 DNA: TGTGCCAGCAGCCAACGACTAGTTTCCGAGCAGTACTTC
D gene: -; J gene: TRBJ1-2; clone size: -; V gene: TRBV7-2; CDR3 protein: CASSLEGSFYGYTF; CDR3 DNA: TGTGCCAGCAGCTTAGAGGGCTCGTTCTATGGCTACACCTTC
D gene: -; J gene: TRBJ2-2; clone size: -; V gene: TRBV20-1; CDR3 protein: CSARRANTGELFF; CDR3 DNA: TGCAGTGCTAGGAGAGCGAACACCGGGGAGCTGTTTTTT
D gene: -; J gene: TRBJ1-6; clone size: many; V gene: TRBV13; CDR3 protein: CASSLASGPQGPSPLHF; CDR3 DNA: TGTGCCAGCAGCTTAGCTTCCGGCCCCCAGGGGCCTTCACCCCTCCACTTT
D gene: -; J gene: TRBJ2-7; clone size: -; V gene: TRBV27; CDR3 protein: CASSFGTQGYEQYF; CDR3 DNA: TGTGCCAGCAGTTTTGGCACACAGGGTTACGAGCAGTACTTC
D gene: -; J gene: TRBJ2-7; clone size: -; V gene: TRBV6-2/TRBV6-3; CDR3 protein: CASTGRSYEQYF; CDR3 DNA: TGTGCCAGCACGGGGAGGTCCTACGAGCAGTACTTC
D gene: TRBD2; J gene: TRBJ2-1; clone size: many; V gene: TRBV12-3/TRBV12-4; CDR3 protein: CASSLSGMWAGEQFF; CDR3 DNA: TGTGCCAGCAGTTTAAGCGGGATGTGGGCGGGTGAGCAGTTCTTC
D gene: TRBD2; J gene: TRBJ2-5; clone size: many; V gene: TRBV29-1; CDR3 protein: CSVLRGGGKETQYF; CDR3 DNA: TGCAGCGTTTTACGGGGGGGGGGGAAAGAGACCCAGTACTTC
D gene: -; J gene: TRBJ2-7; clone size: few; V gene: TRBV5-1; CDR3 protein: CASSGGALEQYF; CDR3 DNA: TGCGCCAGCAGCGGCGGAGCTCTCGAGCAGTACTTC
D gene: -; J gene: TRBJ1-2; clone size: many; V gene: TRBV7-8; CDR3 protein: CASSSTPQGGVGYGYTF; CDR3 DNA: TGTGCCAGCAGCTCGACCCCACAGGGTGGGGTTGGCTATGGCTACACCTTC
D gene: -; J gene: TRBJ2-2; clone size: many; V gene: TRBV12-3/TRBV12-4; CDR3 protein: CASSLPLVPRRRIEPGELFF; CDR3 DNA: TGTGCCAGCAGTTTACCCTTAGTCCCAAGAAGGCGCATCGAGCCCGGGGAGCTGTTTTTT
D gene: TRBD2; J gene: TRBJ2-7; clone size: few; V gene: TRBV20-1; CDR3 protein: CSARSFRLAGTYEQYF; CDR3 DNA: TGCAGTGCTAGATCTTTCAGACTAGCGGGCACCTACGAGCAGTACTTC
D gene: -; J gene: TRBJ1-2; clone size: many; V gene: TRBV9; CDR3 protein: CASSVGTDGRVGVGGYTF; CDR3 DNA: TGTGCCAGCAGCGTCGGTACGGACGGCCGAGTAGGGGTAGGCGGCTACACCTTC
D gene: TRBD1; J gene: TRBJ2-7; clone size: -; V gene: TRBV7-9; CDR3 protein: CASSPQGAHEQYF; CDR3 DNA: TGTGCCAGCAGCCCACAGGGGGCCCACGAGCAGTACTTC
D gene: -; J gene: TRBJ2-5; clone size: many; V gene: TRBV9; CDR3 protein: CASSVDGVQETQYF; CDR3 DNA: TGTGCCAGCAGCGTAGATGGAGTCCAAGAGACCCAGTACTTC
D gene: TRBD2; J gene: TRBJ2-5; clone size: once; V gene: TRBV27; CDR3 protein: CASLPLGGSGETQYF; CDR3 DNA: TGTGCCAGCCTCCCCCTGGGCGGGAGCGGGGAGACCCAGTACTTC
D gene: -; J gene: TRBJ2-7; clone size: few; V gene: TRBV15; CDR3 protein: CATSQARGGYEQYF; CDR3 DNA: TGTGCCACCAGCCAAGCCCGAGGAGGGTACGAGCAGTACTTC
D gene: -; J gene: TRBJ2-1; clone size: many; V gene: TRBV12-3/TRBV12-4; CDR3 protein: CASSFQDNEQFF; CDR3 DNA: TGTGCCAGCAGTTTTCAGGACAATGAGCAGTTCTTC
D gene: -; J gene: TRBJ1-5; clone size: many; V gene: TRBV27; CDR3 protein: CASSRLGIQRYSNQPQHF; CDR3 DNA: TGTGCCAGCAGCCGCCTAGGGATACAGCGTTATAGCAATCAGCCCCAGCATTTT
D gene: TRBD2; J gene: TRBJ2-2; clone size: many; V gene: TRBV28; CDR3 protein: CARVLAGSGNTGELFF; CDR3 DNA: TGTGCCAGGGTACTAGCGGGTAGCGGGAACACCGGGGAGCTGTTTTTT
D gene: TRBD1; J gene: TRBJ1-1; clone size: many; V gene: TRBV4-1; CDR3 protein: CASSQAGQGNTEAFF; CDR3 DNA: TGCGCCAGCAGCCAAGCGGGACAGGGGAACACTGAAGCTTTCTTT
D gene: -; J gene: TRBJ2-7; clone size: -; V gene: TRBV14; CDR3 protein: CASSRPQENYEQYF; CDR3 DNA: TGTGCCAGCAGCCGTCCCCAGGAGAACTACGAGCAGTACTTC
D gene: -; J gene: TRBJ2-7; clone size: many; V gene: TRBV3-1; CDR3 protein: CASSLRLGGAYEQYF; CDR3 DNA: TGTGCCAGCAGCCTCCGCTTGGGTGGGGCCTACGAGCAGTACTTC
D gene: -; J gene: TRBJ1-1; clone size: few; V gene: TRBV28; CDR3 protein: CASGQHSLNTEAFF; CDR3 DNA: TGTGCCAGCGGGCAGCACTCACTGAACACTGAAGCTTTCTTT
D gene: TRBD1; J gene: TRBJ2-5; clone size: many; V gene: TRBV7-9; CDR3 protein: CASSLRDREYQETQYF; CDR3 DNA: TGTGCCAGCAGCCTCCGGGACAGGGAATACCAAGAGACCCAGTACTTC
D gene: TRBD2; J gene: TRBJ2-1; clone size: many; V gene: TRBV28; CDR3 protein: CASSPTSGTFNEQFF; CDR3 DNA: TGTGCCAGCAGCCCAACTAGCGGGACTTTCAATGAGCAGTTCTTC
D gene: -; J gene: TRBJ1-6; clone size: many; V gene: TRBV7-2; CDR3 protein: CASSSQGSYNSPLHF; CDR3 DNA: TGTGCCAGCAGCTCCCAGGGGTCCTATAATTCACCCCTCCACTTT
D gene: -; J gene: TRBJ1-3; clone size: many; V gene: TRBV12-3/TRBV12-4; CDR3 protein: CASSSDSLGNTIYF; CDR3 DNA: TGTGCCAGCAGTTCTGACAGTTTAGGAAACACCATATATTTT
D gene: TRBD2; J gene: TRBJ2-2; clone size: many; V gene: TRBV30; CDR3 protein: CAWGTSGFRELFF; CDR3 DNA: TGTGCCTGGGGGACTAGCGGTTTCAGGGAGCTGTTTTTT
D gene: TRBD1; J gene: TRBJ1-6; clone size: -; V gene: TRBV9; CDR3 protein: CASSPEGQNSPLHF; CDR3 DNA: TGTGCCAGCAGCCCTGAGGGACAGAATTCACCCCTCCACTTT
D gene: -; J gene: TRBJ1-4; clone size: many; V gene: TRBV2; CDR3 protein: CASSDGGFNEKLFF; CDR3 DNA: TGTGCCAGCAGTGATGGGGGCTTTAATGAAAAACTGTTTTTT
D gene: -; J gene: TRBJ1-4; clone size: -; V gene: TRBV20-1; CDR3 protein: CSAGGDSTNEKLFF; CDR3 DNA: TGCAGTGCTGGCGGGGATAGTACTAATGAAAAACTGTTTTTT
D gene: TRBD2; J gene: TRBJ2-1; clone size: -; V gene: TRBV20-1; CDR3 protein: CSAVREGRRNEQFF; CDR3 DNA: TGCAGTGCTGTGCGGGAGGGTAGGAGGAATGAGCAGTTCTTC
D gene: -; J gene: TRBJ2-4; clone size: -; V gene: TRBV20-1; CDR3 protein: CSAREGLYQYF; CDR3 DNA: TGCAGTGCTAGAGAGGGGCTATATCAGTACTTC
D gene: -; J gene: TRBJ2-5; clone size: many; V gene: TRBV6-1; CDR3 protein: CASSSGEETQYF; CDR3 DNA: TGTGCCAGCAGTAGCGGAGAAGAGACCCAGTACTTC
D gene: -; J gene: TRBJ2-3; clone size: many; V gene: TRBV6-1; CDR3 protein: CASTENRFFGDTQYF; CDR3 DNA: TGTGCCAGCACCGAAAACCGGTTCTTCGGGGATACGCAGTATTTT
D gene: TRBD2; J gene: TRBJ2-7; clone size: many; V gene: TRBV11-2; CDR3 protein: CASSWLTAGGNEQYF; CDR3 DNA: TGTGCCAGCAGCTGGCTTACAGCGGGGGGCAACGAGCAGTACTTC